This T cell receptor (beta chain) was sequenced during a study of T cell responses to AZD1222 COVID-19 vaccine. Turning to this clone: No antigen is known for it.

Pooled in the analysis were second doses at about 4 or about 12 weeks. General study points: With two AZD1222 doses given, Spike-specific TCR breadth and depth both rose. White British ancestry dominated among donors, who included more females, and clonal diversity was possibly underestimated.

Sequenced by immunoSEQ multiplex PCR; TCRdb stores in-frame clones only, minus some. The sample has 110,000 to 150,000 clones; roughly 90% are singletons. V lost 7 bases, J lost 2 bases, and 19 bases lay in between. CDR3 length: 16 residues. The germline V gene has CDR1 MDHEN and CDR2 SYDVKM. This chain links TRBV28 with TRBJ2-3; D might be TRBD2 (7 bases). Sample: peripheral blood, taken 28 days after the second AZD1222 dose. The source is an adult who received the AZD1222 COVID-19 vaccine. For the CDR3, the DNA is TGTGCCAGCACCCCGTCCTGGGGGGGCTACACAGATACGCAGTATTTT. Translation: CASTPSWGGYTDTQYF.